The 12 T cell receptor beta chains below come from one sample, sequenced in a study of cytomegalovirus exposure and HLA in healthy donors. Use of 60 Vbeta and 13 Jbeta primers characterized the PCR. Measured with immunoSEQ multiplex PCR; TCRdb has only the in-frame clones, and not every one. The sample has about 260,000 clones, 70% to 90% seen once; the top ten hold 1.5% to 2.5%. The sequenced material came from PBMCs. These receptor sequences come from a woman between 40 and 55 years old in good health and CMV-seropositive.

The chain links TRBV5-5 to TRBJ2-7; 10 bases line up with TRBD1. The ends lost 4 bases at V and 5 bases at J; junction bases unmatched: 12. Looked up from germline, CDR1 is SGHKS and CDR2 is YYEKEE (reference sequence). The CDR3 is 16 residues long. The CDR3 bases are TGTGCCAGCAGCCGCATTGTGGGACAGGGGACCCACGAGCAGTACTTC. Its protein product is CASSRIVGQGTHEQYF.

This clone appeared a few times. The chain joins TRBV30 to TRBJ2-7; TRBD2 aligns across 15 bases. This CDR3 spans 15 amino acids. Germline CDR1 GTSNPN, CDR2 SVGIG (reference sequence). V lost 2 bases, J lost 4 bases, and 3 bases stayed unmatched. CDR3 nucleotides: TGTGCCTGGAGTCCGGGACTAGCGGGGGGTTACGAGCAGTACTTC. This encodes CAWSPGLAGGYEQYF.

The chain recombines TRBV6-5 with TRBJ2-7, with 13 bases lining up with TRBD2. J lost 6 bases, V lost 0 bases, and 2 bases had no gene match. CDR1 and CDR2 from the germline V gene are MNHEY and SVGAGI. This CDR3 comprises 15 residues. The CDR3 reads CASSYSTSGRAEQYF. In nucleotides, the CDR3 is TGTGCCAGCAGTTACTCTACTAGCGGGAGGGCCGAGCAGTACTTC.

The V call is TRBV30, the J call TRBJ1-4; D is undetermined. V dropped 0 bases and J dropped 4 bases, with 9 bases sitting between them. Per germline, CDR1 GTSNPN and CDR2 SVGIG (reference sequence). The CDR3 is 14 residues long. CDR3 nucleotides: TGTGCCTGGAGTGTTGGGCCGCTTAATGAAAAACTGTTTTTT. Protein: CAWSVGPLNEKLFF.

CDR3 DNA sequence: TGCAGCGTTGTGGACAGGGGAAATGAAAAACTGTTTTTT. It codes for CSVVDRGNEKLFF. The V call is TRBV29-1, the J call TRBJ1-4, with 9 bases identical to TRBD1. Trimming at V came to 4 bases and at J to 5 bases, leaving 2 bases not matched to a gene. The germline V gene has CDR1 SQVTM and CDR2 ANQGSEA. This CDR3 is 13 amino acids long.

This rearrangement joins TRBV7-9 to TRBJ1-2; 7 bases align to TRBD1. J gave up 5 bases and V 6 bases, and 6 bases lay outside the gene matches. The CDR3 has 13 amino acids. CDR1 and CDR2 from the germline V gene are SEHNR and FQNEAQ (reference sequence). CDR3 DNA: TGTGCCAGCAGTACCGGGACAGCTTATGGCTACACCTTC. It yields the protein CASSTGTAYGYTF.

The chain combines TRBV5-4 with TRBJ1-1; weak D call: TRBD1 (6 bases). CDR3 length equals 14 residues. From germline, CDR1 is SGHNT and CDR2 YYREEE (reference sequence). Trimming removed 0 bases at V and 5 bases at J, with 11 bases between. The CDR3 protein is CASSLVGALTEAFF. CDR3 nucleotides: TGTGCCAGCAGCTTGGTGGGGGCACTGACTGAAGCTTTCTTT.

V gene TRBV7-2 combines with J gene TRBJ2-7; D call uncertain. The CDR3 totals 14 residues. Germline CDR1 SGHTA, CDR2 FQGNSA. Trimming left V 0 bases short and J 3 bases short, with 9 bases between. The CDR3 sequence is CASSLALAGYEQYF. In nucleotides, the CDR3 is TGTGCCAGCAGCTTAGCGCTGGCAGGCTACGAGCAGTACTTC.

The chain carries TRBV5-1 and TRBJ2-5; 8 bases are a match to TRBD1. The DNA end is more similar to TRBJ2-7, so the J call may be wrong. CDR1 and CDR2 (germline): SGHRS, YFSETQ. The CDR3 extends over 14 amino acids. CDR3 amino acids: CASSPDRELYEQYF. DNA of the CDR3: TGCGCCAGCAGCCCGGACAGGGAACTATACGAGCAGTACTTC.

In DNA, the CDR3 is TGTGCCAGCAGCTTGGGGGGCGGGGGGCAGGAGACCCAGTACTTC. Amino acid sequence: CASSLGGGGQETQYF. The V call is TRBV7-3, the J call TRBJ2-5; 8 bases line up with TRBD2. J was trimmed by 5 bases and V by 3 bases; bases with no gene match: 8. CDR1 SGHTA and CDR2 FQGTGA come from the germline V gene. The CDR3 length is 15 residues.

The chain employs TRBV4-1 and TRBJ1-1; unclear D gene. Per germline, CDR1 MGHRA and CDR2 YSYEKL. The germline V and J ends were trimmed by 0 bases and 1 base, with 12 bases remaining between them. This CDR3 has 16 amino acids. The CDR3 sequence is CASSQDPGRKNTEAFF. CDR3 DNA: TGCGCCAGCAGCCAAGATCCGGGAAGGAAGAACACTGAAGCTTTCTTT.

The chain has TRBV5-4 and TRBJ2-7; 11 bases align to TRBD2. Per the germline V gene, CDR1 is SGHNT and CDR2 is YYREEE (reference sequence). This CDR3 region has 15 residues. After removal of 6 bases from V and 0 bases from J, the junction contained 5 bases not matched to a gene. CDR3 amino acids: CASTSTSGNSYEQYF. DNA for the CDR3: TGTGCCAGCACCTCGACTAGCGGGAACTCCTACGAGCAGTACTTC. Filled out from reference TRBV5-4 and TRBJ2-7, the complete variable domain reads ETGVTQSPTHLIKTRGQQVTLRCSSQSGHNTVSWYQQALGQGPQFIFQYYREEENGRGNFPPRFSGLQFPNYSSELNVNALELDDSALYLCASTSTSGNSYEQYFGPGTRLTVT.